Listed here are 27 T cell receptor beta chains from one sample, sequenced in a study of blood T cell repertoires in COVID-19. TCRdb keeps only in-frame clones here, not all; method: immunoSEQ multiplex PCR. The table records 70,000 to 90,000 clones, 65% to 85% of them present only once. The sequenced sample was peripheral blood. These receptors were taken from a woman aged 55-70 years with acute or convalescent COVID-19.

The chain recombines TRBV30 with TRBJ2-7; 7 nucleotides match TRBD2. The germline CDR1 and CDR2 sequences are GTSNPN and SVGIG (reference sequence). The junction had 7 bases not matched to a gene; V was cut back by 5 bases and J by 0 bases. The CDR3 spans 14 residues. CDR3: CAWCPGGGSYEQYF. Here the CDR3 DNA reads TGTGCCTGGTGTCCGGGCGGGGGCTCCTACGAGCAGTACTTC.

This clone has just a few counts. The V gene is TRBV10-3, the J gene TRBJ1-6; 8 bases map to TRBD1. The V and J ends lost 6 bases and 7 bases, in that order; junction bases with no gene match: 2. Germline V gene data show CDR1 as ENHRY and CDR2 as SYGVKD. CDR3 length equals 13 residues. CDR3 nucleotide sequence: TGTGCCATCAGACAGGGGGAAAATTCACCCCTCCACTTT. It is translated as CAIRQGENSPLHF.

This chain links TRBV7-8 with TRBJ2-3; 12 positions match TRBD2. This CDR3 has 17 amino acids. After removal of 2 bases from V and 0 bases from J, the junction contained 3 bases not matched to a gene. Germline V gene lookup returns CDR1 SGHVS and CDR2 FQNEAQ. Here the CDR3 reads CASSLTLAGGSTDTQYF. In DNA form, the CDR3 reads TGTGCCAGCAGCTTAACACTAGCGGGGGGCAGCACAGATACGCAGTATTTT.

J is TRBJ1-5 and V is TRBV6-5; a possible D gene is TRBD1 (6 bases). Germline lookup yields CDR1 MNHEY and CDR2 SVGAGI. Trimming removed 6 bases from V and 2 bases from J, with 11 bases in between. The CDR3 is 14 amino acids. This CDR3 is CASSRDKGNQPQHF. The CDR3 DNA is TGTGCCAGCAGCAGGGACAAGGGCAATCAGCCCCAGCATTTT.

There are many counts of this clone. J is TRBJ2-5 and V is TRBV19, with TRBD2 matching 7 bases. The CDR3 runs to 16 residues. The ends lost 3 bases at V and 2 bases at J; junction bases unmatched: 9. CDR1 and CDR2 (germline): LNHDA, SQIVND (reference sequence). CDR3 sequence (DNA): TGTGCCAGTAGTATGAGTTCGGGAGGTGATCAAGAGACCCAGTACTTC. It translates to CASSMSSGGDQETQYF.

V and J are TRBV6-1 and TRBJ1-1; 7 bases are a match to TRBD1. Germline trimming cut 5 bases from V and 4 bases from J; bases unmatched to any gene: 10. The CDR3 loop spans 15 amino acids. Germline V gene lookup returns CDR1 MNHNS and CDR2 SASEGT. The CDR3 nucleotides read TGTGCCAGCAGTCAATATACAGGGGTTGGCACTGAAGCTTTCTTT. Its translation is CASSQYTGVGTEAFF.

This clone has just a few counts. The CDR3 sequence is CASSADRGYTDTQYF. CDR3 nucleotide sequence: TGTGCCAGCAGCGCGGACAGGGGATACACAGATACGCAGTATTTT. The chain is built from TRBV7-3 and TRBJ2-3; TRBD1 matches at 9 bases. CDR3 length equals 15 residues. In germline, CDR1 is SGHTA, CDR2 FQGTGA. J gave up 2 bases and V 5 bases, and 5 bases lay outside the gene matches.

The V call is TRBV4-3, the J call TRBJ1-1; D remains ambiguous. CDR3 length equals 12 residues. Between the trimmed V and J ends, which lost 1 base and 11 bases, there was a span of 11 bases. CDR1 LGHNA and CDR2 YSLEER come from the germline V gene. The CDR3, as DNA: TGCGCCAGCAGCCAAGGCAGGTCCCAGGCTTTCTTT. It specifies CASSQGRSQAFF.

V is TRBV7-9 and J is TRBJ1-1, with D perhaps matching TRBD1 (6 bases). The CDR3 contains 13 residues. Germline CDR1 SEHNR, CDR2 FQNEAQ (reference sequence). Between the trimmed V and J ends, which lost 5 bases and 0 bases, there was a span of 7 bases. CDR3 DNA sequence: TGTGCCAGCAGCGGGACAATGAACACTGAAGCTTTCTTT. Translated: CASSGTMNTEAFF.

J is TRBJ2-1 and V is TRBV24-1, with D maybe TRBD1 (6 bases). Trimming cost V 2 bases and J 1 base, with 17 bases left between them. Germline CDR1 is KGHDR and CDR2 is SFDVKD. The CDR3 has 18 amino acids. The CDR3 sequence is CATSDWAMDSSSYNEQFF. The DNA of the CDR3 is TGTGCCACCAGTGATTGGGCGATGGACAGTAGTTCCTACAATGAGCAGTTCTTC.

As regards this clone: The junction shows a germline mismatch at one end, possibly a read error. J is TRBJ1-2 and V is TRBV6-5; 10 bases align to TRBD1. The CDR3 has 13 residues. Germline-derived CDR1 and CDR2 are MNHEY and SVGAGI. This chain's CDR3 is CASRKDRGRDNNF. DNA of the CDR3: TGTGCCAGCAGAAAAGACAGGGGGCGAGATAATAACTTC.

This clone was counted between two and nine times. This chain uses TRBV4-3 with TRBJ1-4; a weak D match, TRBD1 (6 bases). Deletions cut 1 base from V and 0 bases from J, with 6 bases between. Germline V gene lookup returns CDR1 LGHNA and CDR2 YSLEER. The CDR3 covers 15 residues. For the CDR3, the DNA is TGCGCCAGCAGCCAAGGACAGGCAACTAATGAAAAACTGTTTTTT. Amino acids: CASSQGQATNEKLFF.

The chain employs TRBV24-1 and TRBJ2-7, with 7 bases lining up with TRBD2. Germline V CDR1 and CDR2: KGHDR, SFDVKD. The V segment lost 0 bases and the J segment 5 bases; nucleotides outside the gene matches: 0. The CDR3 covers 13 residues. This CDR3 is CATSDLRGDEQYF. The CDR3, as DNA: TGTGCCACCAGTGATTTGCGGGGGGACGAGCAGTACTTC.

The rearrangement links TRBV20-1 to TRBJ2-5, with D possibly matching TRBD2 (6 bases). CDR3 length: 13 residues. Germline CDR1 reads DFQATT; CDR2 reads SNEGSKA (reference sequence). V was clipped by 3 bases and J by 5 bases, with 13 bases between them. In DNA form, the CDR3 reads TGCAGTGCTAGTCCCGGTGGGGGGGAGACCCAGTACTTC. Amino acids: CSASPGGGETQYF.

The chain employs TRBV9 and TRBJ1-4, with 7 bases that match TRBD1. V lost 3 bases and J lost 4; bases outside the gene matches: 6. The germline gives CDR1 SGDLS, CDR2 YYNGEE. The CDR3 has 15 amino acids. The CDR3 spells CASSAGQVFNEKLFF. The DNA of the CDR3 is TGTGCCAGCAGCGCCGGACAGGTCTTTAATGAAAAACTGTTTTTT.

The CDR3 coding sequence is TGTGCCAGCAGCTATAGATTTAGCGGGGGTCCAGATACGCAGTATTTT. It yields the protein CASSYRFSGGPDTQYF. The chain combines TRBV5-6 with TRBJ2-3, with 9 bases matching TRBD2. CDR3 size: 16 residues. V dropped 3 bases and J dropped 4; count of bases not matched to a gene: 9. Looked up from germline, CDR1 is SGHDT and CDR2 is YYEEEE.

V is TRBV5-4 and J is TRBJ1-4, with 11 bases matching TRBD1. V shed 4 bases and J 7 bases; nucleotides not matched to a gene: 6. CDR3 length: 15 residues. Germline lookup yields CDR1 SGHNT and CDR2 YYREEE (reference sequence). CDR3: CASSGTGGRGEKLFF. The CDR3 region has the DNA TGTGCCAGCAGCGGGACAGGGGGTCGAGGTGAAAAACTGTTTTTT.

J is TRBJ1-2 and V is TRBV5-4; 9 bases match TRBD1. CDR1 and CDR2 (germline): SGHNT, YYREEE (reference sequence). V lost 4 bases to trimming and J lost 8 bases; unmatched junction nucleotides: 6. The CDR3 extends over 13 amino acids. CDR3 nucleotides: TGTGCCAGCAGCCCCGGGACAGGGTGGGGCTACACCTTC. Its protein product is CASSPGTGWGYTF.

The chain is built from TRBV28 and TRBJ1-2, with D perhaps matching TRBD1 (6 bases). V lost 7 bases, J lost 5 bases, and 11 bases lay in between. Germline V lookup: CDR1 MDHEN, CDR2 SYDVKM. The CDR3 loop spans 12 amino acids. This CDR3 reads CASNTGKYGYTF. In DNA, the CDR3 is TGTGCCAGCAACACAGGGAAGTATGGCTACACCTTC.

The J gene is TRBJ2-1, the V gene TRBV5-1, with a possible D match to TRBD2 (5 bases). With 9 bases removed from V and 7 bases from J, the gap between germline ends came to 14 bases. CDR3 length: 12 amino acids. Per the germline V gene, CDR1 is SGHRS and CDR2 is YFSETQ. The CDR3 reads CATRETGNEQFF. CDR3 DNA sequence: TGCGCCACTCGGGAAACGGGTAATGAGCAGTTCTTC.

J is TRBJ2-7 and V is TRBV15; D unresolved. Trimming took 5 bases from V and 7 from J, leaving 9 bases between them. The CDR3 is made up of 11 amino acids. Germline CDR1 LNHNV, CDR2 YYDKDF (reference sequence). The CDR3 DNA follows: TGTGCCACCAGCGGCTACAGAGAGCAGTACTTC. This sequence encodes CATSGYREQYF.

A note on this clone: Germline and junction disagree at one end, which may indicate a read error. The chain employs TRBV7-7 and TRBJ2-5; 12 nucleotides agree with TRBD2. Germline assignment: CDR1 SSHAT and CDR2 FNYEAQ (reference sequence). This CDR3 comprises 18 residues. Here the CDR3 reads CASSPGWLAGGEKETQYF. CDR3 coding DNA: TGTGCTAGCAGCCCCGGGTGGCTAGCGGGGGGGGAGAAAGAGACCCAGTACTTC.

The rearrangement joins TRBV7-9 to TRBJ2-7; 9 bases fit TRBD1. Germline values: CDR1 SEHNR, CDR2 FQNEAQ (reference sequence). V lost 5 bases and J lost 5; bases outside the gene matches: 4. The CDR3 is made up of 13 amino acids. The CDR3 here is CASSRQGGNEQYF. The CDR3 DNA sequence: TGTGCCAGCAGCCGACAGGGGGGGAACGAGCAGTACTTC.

This clone was seen a single time. The J gene is TRBJ1-1, the V gene TRBV5-1, with D uncertain. V lost 0 bases and J lost 1, with 4 bases in between. Per germline, CDR1 SGHRS and CDR2 YFSETQ. CDR3 length: 13 residues. The CDR3 sequence: CASSLGGNTEAFF. The DNA of the CDR3 is TGCGCCAGCAGCTTGGGAGGGAACACTGAAGCTTTCTTT.

This sequence joins TRBV24-1 and TRBJ2-1; tentative D call: TRBD2 (6 bases). V lost 4 bases to trimming and J lost 2 bases, with 8 bases between them. Germline V gene data show CDR1 as KGHDR and CDR2 as SFDVKD. The CDR3 totals 14 residues. CDR3 amino acids: CATSEAGTYNEQFF. CDR3 in DNA: TGTGCCACCAGTGAGGCGGGAACCTACAATGAGCAGTTCTTC.

The gene calls are TRBV3-1 (or the pseudogene TRBV3-2) and TRBJ1-2, with a tentative D call TRBD1 (6 bases). Between the trimmed V and J ends, which lost 4 bases and 3 bases, there was a span of 21 bases. This CDR3 is 17 amino acids long. CDR1 LGHDT and CDR2 YNNKEL come from the germline V gene (reference sequence). CDR3 region: CASSLGQSLHSDYGYTF. In DNA, the CDR3 is TGTGCCAGCAGCCTCGGACAGAGCCTCCATTCGGACTATGGCTACACCTTC.

The rearrangement joins TRBV2 to TRBJ1-5; D remains ambiguous. V was cut by 6 bases and J by 5 bases, with 20 bases left in between. The V gene's germline CDR1 is SNHLY and CDR2 FYNNEI. The length of the CDR3 is 16 residues. The CDR3 DNA reads as TGTGCCAGCAGAGAGGTCCCTCTCCCGGCGGATCAGCCCCAGCATTTT. As protein: CASREVPLPADQPQHF.